The entry below describes one T cell receptor (beta chain). These data come from a study of T cell responses to AZD1222 COVID-19 vaccine. V was clipped by 2 bases and J by 5 bases; unmatched bases: 2. The CDR3 spans 13 residues. Germline values: CDR1 LGHNA, CDR2 YSLEER. TCRdb's table, derived via immunoSEQ multiplex PCR, lists solely in-frame clones and lacks some. Of fewer than 150,000 clones listed, 90% to 95% are singletons. The rearrangement links TRBV4-3 to TRBJ1-2; 7 nucleotides match TRBD1. This sequence originates from an adult who received the AZD1222 COVID-19 vaccine. Sequenced material: peripheral blood, taken 28 days after the second AZD1222 dose. This CDR3 is CASSQTGEYGYTF. Written as DNA, the CDR3 is TGCGCCAGCAGCCAAACAGGGGAATATGGCTACACCTTC.